Below are 8 T cell receptor beta chains sequenced from a single sample in a study of shared clonotypes between healthy human individuals. Assay used: immunoSEQ multiplex PCR; TCRdb lists only in-frame clones, some missing. The profile covers roughly 410,000 clones, with around 96% appearing a single time and 0.32% taken by the ten largest. Sequencing was performed on memory CD8+ T cells sorted from blood. This sample's subset: CD45RO+ cells pooled with CCR7-negative TemRA cells. The origin of the receptors is a man aged 25-45 years in good health.

The gene calls are TRBV7-9 and TRBJ2-7, with D possibly TRBD1 on 5 matching bases. CDR3 length: 17 residues. The V gene's germline CDR1 is SEHNR and CDR2 FQNEAQ (reference sequence). The V end lost 2 bases, the J end lost 5 bases, and 22 bases lay between the germline ends. The CDR3 here is CASSLFSGRAFGNEQYF. DNA for the CDR3: TGTGCCAGCAGCTTATTCTCGGGCAGGGCCTTTGGCAACGAGCAGTACTTC.

This clone appeared once. Here the CDR3 DNA reads TGTGCCAGCAGCTTTTTGACTAGCGGGAGTTACAATGAGCAGTTCTTC. The encoded protein is CASSFLTSGSYNEQFF. This rearrangement joins TRBV5-6 to TRBJ2-1, with 12 bases that match TRBD2. J was trimmed by 4 bases and V by 2 bases; bases with no gene match: 4. The CDR3 length is 16 residues. Germline V CDR1 and CDR2: SGHDT, YYEEEE.

This rearrangement joins TRBV9 to TRBJ2-1, with TRBD2 as a possible D gene (6 bases). The CDR3 covers 15 residues. The V end lost 5 bases, the J end lost 9 bases, and 21 bases lay between the germline ends. Germline V gene data show CDR1 as SGDLS and CDR2 as YYNGEE. CDR3 nucleotide sequence: TGTGCCAGCAGTATCATCGAATCTAGCGCCGGTGAGCAGTTCTTC. Translated: CASSIIESSAGEQFF.

The genes are TRBV27 and TRBJ2-7; 8 bases fit TRBD2. Trimming took 2 bases from V and 2 from J; bases not matched to a gene: 8. The CDR3 contains 16 residues. CDR1 and CDR2 from the germline V gene are MNHEY and SMNVEV (reference sequence). Written as DNA, the CDR3 is TGTGCCAGCAGTTTACTAGCGGGTTCGGTTCCCTACGAGCAGTACTTC. Translation: CASSLLAGSVPYEQYF.

To note about this clone: This specimen includes other DNA sequences encoding the same CDR3. The J gene is TRBJ2-5, the V gene TRBV11-2; D remains ambiguous. The V end was cut by 3 bases, the J end by 4 bases, with 3 bases between. The CDR3 runs to 11 residues. Germline loops: CDR1 SGHAT, CDR2 FQNNGV. CDR3 sequence reads: CASSFGETQYF. The CDR3 region has the DNA TGTGCCAGCAGCTTCGGAGAGACCCAGTACTTC.

In nucleotides, the CDR3 is TGTGCCAGCTCAGCGGGACAGGGTTACGAGCAGTACTTC. This codes for CASSAGQGYEQYF. V is TRBV18 and J is TRBJ2-7; 9 bases agree with TRBD1. The CDR3 extends over 13 amino acids. Trimming removed 5 bases from V and 4 bases from J; junction bases left unmatched: 3. Germline V gives CDR1 KGHSH, CDR2 LQKENI.

The rearrangement uses TRBV28 and TRBJ2-7; a possible D gene is TRBD2 (6 bases). CDR3 length: 16 residues. From germline, CDR1 is MDHEN and CDR2 SYDVKM. Trimming removed 1 base at V and 2 bases at J, with 15 bases between. The CDR3 DNA sequence: TGTGCCAGCAGTTTATATCCGAGCGGGTTTACCTACGAGCAGTACTTC. Translating it yields CASSLYPSGFTYEQYF.

This sequence joins TRBV19 and TRBJ2-5; a possible D gene is TRBD1 (6 bases). This CDR3 is built from 14 residues. The V gene lost 8 bases and the J gene lost 1 base, with 14 bases spanning the gap. CDR1 is LNHDA and CDR2 is SQIVND in the germline V gene (reference sequence). CDR3 bases: TGTGCCAGTTCCCACAGGGCCCTCCAAGAGACCCAGTACTTC. The encoded protein is CASSHRALQETQYF.